The T cell receptor (beta chain) described here comes from a study of blood T cell repertoires in COVID-19. Authors' data handling: Estimated nucleated cell counts came from reference gene primer amplification. The table came from immunoSEQ multiplex PCR; TCRdb's copy has only in-frame clones and leaves some out. V, J and clone size are taken as reported in that table, and D and trimming were inferred from the DNA itself. Counted here are fewer than 150,000 clones, about 90% occurring once; the ten biggest clones make up 0.7% to 0.9%. This CDR3 is built from 16 residues. The junction had 9 bases not matched to a gene; V was cut back by 6 bases and J by 4 bases. CDR1 and CDR2 (germline): MDHEN, SYDVKM.

The sequence was collected from a woman in her forties or fifties with active or convalescent COVID-19. This chain joins TRBV28 and TRBJ1-4, with 9 positions matching TRBD1. What was sequenced was peripheral blood. CDR3 DNA sequence: TGTGCCAGCAGCTCCCCTGGGACAGGGCTTAATGAAAAACTGTTTTTT. It codes for CASSSPGTGLNEKLFF.